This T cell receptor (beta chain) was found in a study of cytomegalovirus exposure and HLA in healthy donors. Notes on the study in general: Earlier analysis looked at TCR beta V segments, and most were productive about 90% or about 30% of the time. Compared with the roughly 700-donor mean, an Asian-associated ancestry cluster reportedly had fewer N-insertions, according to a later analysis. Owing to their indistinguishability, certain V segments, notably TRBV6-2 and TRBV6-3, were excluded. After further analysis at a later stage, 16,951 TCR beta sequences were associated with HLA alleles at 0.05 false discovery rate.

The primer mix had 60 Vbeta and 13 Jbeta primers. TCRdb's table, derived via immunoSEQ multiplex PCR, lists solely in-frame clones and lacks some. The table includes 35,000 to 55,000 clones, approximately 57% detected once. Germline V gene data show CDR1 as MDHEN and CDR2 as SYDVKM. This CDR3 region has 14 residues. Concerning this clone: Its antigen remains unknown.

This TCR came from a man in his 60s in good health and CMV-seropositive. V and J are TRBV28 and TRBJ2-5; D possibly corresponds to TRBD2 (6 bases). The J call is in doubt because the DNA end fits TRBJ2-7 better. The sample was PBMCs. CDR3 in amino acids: CASNPGASSYEQYF. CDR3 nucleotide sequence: TGTGCCAGCAATCCGGGAGCCAGCTCCTACGAGCAGTACTTC.